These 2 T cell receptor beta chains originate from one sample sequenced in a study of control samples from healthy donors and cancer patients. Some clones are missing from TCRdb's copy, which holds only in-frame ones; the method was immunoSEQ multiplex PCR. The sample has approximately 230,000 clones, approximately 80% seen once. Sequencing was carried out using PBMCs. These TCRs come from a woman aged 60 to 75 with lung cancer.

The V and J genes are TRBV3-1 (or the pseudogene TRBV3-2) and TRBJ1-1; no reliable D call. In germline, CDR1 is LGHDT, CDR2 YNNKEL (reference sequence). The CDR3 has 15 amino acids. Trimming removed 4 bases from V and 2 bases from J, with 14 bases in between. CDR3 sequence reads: CASSPHDTRNTEAFF. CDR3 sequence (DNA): TGTGCCAGCAGCCCCCACGATACACGAAACACTGAAGCTTTCTTT.

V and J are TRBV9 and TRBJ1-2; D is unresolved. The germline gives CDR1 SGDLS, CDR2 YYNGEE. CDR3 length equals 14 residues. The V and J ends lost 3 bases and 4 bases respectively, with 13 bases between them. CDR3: CASSARSGSYGYTF. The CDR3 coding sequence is TGTGCCAGCAGCGCGCGCTCGGGGTCCTATGGCTACACCTTC.